This T cell receptor (beta chain) derives from a study of blood T cell repertoires in COVID-19. For the study at large: The United States, Italy and Spain were the sources of the acute and convalescent COVID-19 samples.

Per the original data handling: Reference gene primer amplification gave nucleated cell count estimates. The method was immunoSEQ multiplex PCR; TCRdb's version includes in-frame clones alone and lacks a portion of them. That table furnishes V, J and clone size, whereas the DNA furnished D and trimming. The repertoire has 200,000 or so clones, about 81% of them found once; the top ten carry 13% to 15%. The TCR was taken from a man aged 25 to 40 with active or convalescent COVID-19. Sequenced sample: peripheral blood.

The CDR3 region is CASSLGSNNQPQHF. CDR3 DNA: TGTGCCAGCAGCTTGGGCAGTAACAATCAGCCCCAGCATTTT. V and J are TRBV5-6 and TRBJ1-5; D is unclear. Trimming took 0 bases from V and 3 from J, leaving 7 bases between them. Germline V lookup: CDR1 SGHDT, CDR2 YYEEEE. The CDR3 totals 14 residues.